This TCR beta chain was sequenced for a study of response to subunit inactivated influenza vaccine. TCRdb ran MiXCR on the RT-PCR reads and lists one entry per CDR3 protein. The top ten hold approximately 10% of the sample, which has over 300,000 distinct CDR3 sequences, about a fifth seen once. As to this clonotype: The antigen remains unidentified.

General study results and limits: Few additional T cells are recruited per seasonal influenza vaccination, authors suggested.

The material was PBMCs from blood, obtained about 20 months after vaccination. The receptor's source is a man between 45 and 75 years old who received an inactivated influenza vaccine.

CDR3 coding DNA: TGCAGTGCTAAGGCGAGCACTGAAGCTTTCTTT. Translated, it gives CSAKASTEAFF. The chain uses TRBV20-1 and TRBJ1-1; no clear D gene. Per the germline V gene, CDR1 is DFQATT and CDR2 is SNEGSKA (reference sequence). The germline V and J ends were trimmed by 4 bases and 4 bases, with 7 bases remaining between them. This CDR3 contains 11 residues.